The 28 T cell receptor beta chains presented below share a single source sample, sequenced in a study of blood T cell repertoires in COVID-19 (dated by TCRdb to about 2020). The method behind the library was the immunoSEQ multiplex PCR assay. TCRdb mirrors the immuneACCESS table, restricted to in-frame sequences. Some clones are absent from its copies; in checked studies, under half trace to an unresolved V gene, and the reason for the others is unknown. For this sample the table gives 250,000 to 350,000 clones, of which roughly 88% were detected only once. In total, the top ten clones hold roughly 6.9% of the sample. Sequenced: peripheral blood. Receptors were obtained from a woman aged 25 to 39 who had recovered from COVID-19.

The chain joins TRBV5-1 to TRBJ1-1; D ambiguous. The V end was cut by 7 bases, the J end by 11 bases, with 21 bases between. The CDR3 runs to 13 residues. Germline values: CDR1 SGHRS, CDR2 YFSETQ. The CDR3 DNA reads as TGCGCCAGCTGCCGGGAGGCTGGGGAAACGGCTTTCTTT. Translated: CASCREAGETAFF.

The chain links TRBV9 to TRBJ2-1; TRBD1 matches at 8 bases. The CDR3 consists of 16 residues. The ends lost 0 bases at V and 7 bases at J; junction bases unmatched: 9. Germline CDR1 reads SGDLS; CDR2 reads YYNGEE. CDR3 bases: TGTGCCAGCAGCGTAGGTGGGCAGGGGGCGCGGAATGAGCAGTTCTTC. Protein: CASSVGGQGARNEQFF.

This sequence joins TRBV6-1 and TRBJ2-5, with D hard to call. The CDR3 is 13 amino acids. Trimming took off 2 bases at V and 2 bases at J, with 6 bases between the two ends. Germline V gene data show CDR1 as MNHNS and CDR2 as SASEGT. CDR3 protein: CASSENRQETQYF. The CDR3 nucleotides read TGTGCCAGCAGTGAAAACAGACAAGAGACCCAGTACTTC.

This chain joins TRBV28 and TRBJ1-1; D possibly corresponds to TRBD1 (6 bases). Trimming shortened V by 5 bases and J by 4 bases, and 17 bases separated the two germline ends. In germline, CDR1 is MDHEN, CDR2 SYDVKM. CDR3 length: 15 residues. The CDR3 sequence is CASSQRGGLATEAFF. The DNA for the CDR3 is TGTGCCAGCAGTCAAAGGGGGGGGTTGGCCACTGAAGCTTTCTTT. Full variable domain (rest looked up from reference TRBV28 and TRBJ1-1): DVKVTQSSRYLVKRTGEKVFLECVQDMDHENMFWYRQDPGLGLRLIYFSYDVKMKEKGDIPEGYSVSREKKERFSLILESASTNQTSMYLCASSQRGGLATEAFFGQGTRLTVV.

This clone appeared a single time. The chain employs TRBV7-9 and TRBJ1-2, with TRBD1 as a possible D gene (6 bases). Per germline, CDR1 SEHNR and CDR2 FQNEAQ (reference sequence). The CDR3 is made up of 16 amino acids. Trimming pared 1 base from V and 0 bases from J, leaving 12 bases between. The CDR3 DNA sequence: TGTGCCAGCAGCTTAGGGGGGCCAGCAGCTAACTATGGCTACACCTTC. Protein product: CASSLGGPAANYGYTF.

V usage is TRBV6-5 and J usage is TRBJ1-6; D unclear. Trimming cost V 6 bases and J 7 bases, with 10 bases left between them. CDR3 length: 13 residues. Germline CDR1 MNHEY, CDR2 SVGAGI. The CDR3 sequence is CASRGPTNSPLHF. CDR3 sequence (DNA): TGTGCCAGCAGGGGCCCCACGAATTCACCCCTCCACTTT.

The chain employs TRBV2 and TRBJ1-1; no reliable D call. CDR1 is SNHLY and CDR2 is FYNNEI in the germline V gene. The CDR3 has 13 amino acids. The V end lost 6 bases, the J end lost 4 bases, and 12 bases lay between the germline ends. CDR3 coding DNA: TGTGCCAGCAGGGTGACGTCGGGCACTGAAGCTTTCTTT. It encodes CASRVTSGTEAFF.

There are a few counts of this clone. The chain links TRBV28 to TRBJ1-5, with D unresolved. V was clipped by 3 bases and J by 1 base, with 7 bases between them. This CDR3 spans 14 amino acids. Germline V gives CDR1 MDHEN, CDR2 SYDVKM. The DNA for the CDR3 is TGTGCCAGCAGTTTTCCGGTCAGCAATCAGCCCCAGCATTTT. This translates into CASSFPVSNQPQHF. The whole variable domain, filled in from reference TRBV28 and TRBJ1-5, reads DVKVTQSSRYLVKRTGEKVFLECVQDMDHENMFWYRQDPGLGLRLIYFSYDVKMKEKGDIPEGYSVSREKKERFSLILESASTNQTSMYLCASSFPVSNQPQHFGDGTRLSIL.

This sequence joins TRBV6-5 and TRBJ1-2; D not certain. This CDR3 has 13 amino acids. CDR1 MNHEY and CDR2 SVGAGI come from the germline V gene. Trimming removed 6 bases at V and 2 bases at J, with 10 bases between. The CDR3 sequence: CASSHLRNYGYTF. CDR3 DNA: TGTGCCAGCAGCCACCTACGGAACTATGGCTACACCTTC.

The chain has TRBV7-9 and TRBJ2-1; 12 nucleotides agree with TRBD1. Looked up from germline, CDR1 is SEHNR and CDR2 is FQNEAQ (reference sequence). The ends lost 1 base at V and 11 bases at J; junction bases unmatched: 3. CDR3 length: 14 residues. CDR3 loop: CASSLGDRGHQQFF. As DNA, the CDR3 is TGTGCCAGCAGCTTAGGGGACAGGGGGCATCAGCAGTTCTTC. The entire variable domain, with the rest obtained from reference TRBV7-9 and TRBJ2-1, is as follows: DTGVSQNPRHKITKRGQNVTFRCDPISEHNRLYWYRQTLGQGPEFLTYFQNEAQLEKSRLLSDRFSAERPKGSFSTLEIQRTEQGDSAMYLCASSLGDRGHQQFFGPGTRLTVL.

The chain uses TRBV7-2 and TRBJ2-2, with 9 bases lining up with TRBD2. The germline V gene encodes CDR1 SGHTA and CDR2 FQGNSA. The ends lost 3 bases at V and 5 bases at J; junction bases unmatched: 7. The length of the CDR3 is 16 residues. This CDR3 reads CASSFRLAGNTGELFF. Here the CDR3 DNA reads TGTGCCAGCAGCTTCCGTCTAGCGGGGAATACCGGGGAGCTGTTTTTT.

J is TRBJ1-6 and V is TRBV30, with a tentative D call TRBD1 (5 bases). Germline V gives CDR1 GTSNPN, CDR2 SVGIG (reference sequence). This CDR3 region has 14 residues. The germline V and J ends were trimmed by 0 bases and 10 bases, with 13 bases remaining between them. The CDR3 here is CAWSVLRGGSPLHF. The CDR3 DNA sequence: TGTGCCTGGAGTGTACTTCGGGGGGGGTCACCCCTCCACTTT.

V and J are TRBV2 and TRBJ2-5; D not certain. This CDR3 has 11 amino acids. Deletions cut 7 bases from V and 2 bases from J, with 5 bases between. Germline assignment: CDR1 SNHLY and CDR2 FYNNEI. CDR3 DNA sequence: TGTGCCAGCACTAAACAAGAGACCCAGTACTTC. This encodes CASTKQETQYF.

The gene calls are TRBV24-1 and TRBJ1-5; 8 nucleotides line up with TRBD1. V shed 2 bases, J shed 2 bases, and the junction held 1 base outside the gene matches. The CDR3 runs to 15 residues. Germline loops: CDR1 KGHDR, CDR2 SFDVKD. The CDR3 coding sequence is TGTGCCACCAGTGATTCGGGACAGGGCAATCAGCCCCAGCATTTT. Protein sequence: CATSDSGQGNQPQHF.

This CDR3 is CASSYEQGSAEAFF. The CDR3 nucleotides are TGTGCCAGCAGTTACGAGCAGGGGAGTGCTGAAGCTTTCTTT. The V call is TRBV6-5, the J call TRBJ1-1; D might be TRBD1 (6 bases). From germline, CDR1 is MNHEY and CDR2 SVGAGI. Trimming removed 2 bases from V and 6 bases from J, with 13 bases in between. The CDR3 consists of 14 residues.

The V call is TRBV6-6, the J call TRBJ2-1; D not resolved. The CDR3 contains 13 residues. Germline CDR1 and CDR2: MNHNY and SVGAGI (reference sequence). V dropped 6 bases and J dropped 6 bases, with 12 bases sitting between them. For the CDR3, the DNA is TGTGCCAGCAGACAACAGAGACCCAATGAGCAGTTCTTC. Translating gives CASRQQRPNEQFF.

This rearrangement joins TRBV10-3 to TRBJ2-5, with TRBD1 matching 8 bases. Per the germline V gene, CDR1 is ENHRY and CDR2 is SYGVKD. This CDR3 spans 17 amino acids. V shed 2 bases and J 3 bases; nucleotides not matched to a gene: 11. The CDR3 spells CAISEKGQGSGKETQYF. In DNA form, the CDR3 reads TGTGCCATCAGTGAGAAAGGACAGGGCAGTGGGAAAGAGACCCAGTACTTC.

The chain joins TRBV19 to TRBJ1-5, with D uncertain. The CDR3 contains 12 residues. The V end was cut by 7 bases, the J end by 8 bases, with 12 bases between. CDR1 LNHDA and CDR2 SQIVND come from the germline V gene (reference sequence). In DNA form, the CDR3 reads TGTGCCAGTACCGAATCGAGGAAGCCCCAGCATTTT. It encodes CASTESRKPQHF.

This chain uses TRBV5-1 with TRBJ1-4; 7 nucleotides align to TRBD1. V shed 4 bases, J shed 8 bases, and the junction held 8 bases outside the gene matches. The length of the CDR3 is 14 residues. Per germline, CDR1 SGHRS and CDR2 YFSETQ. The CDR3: CASSATGAREKLFF. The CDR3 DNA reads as TGCGCCAGCAGCGCCACAGGGGCCAGGGAAAAACTGTTTTTT.

CDR3 nucleotide sequence: TGCGCCAGCAGCTTGGAGGGCAGGGCTGGGGCCAACGTCCTGACTTTC. Translation gives CASSLEGRAGANVLTF. V usage is TRBV5-1 and J usage is TRBJ2-6, with D perhaps TRBD1 (5 bases). The CDR3 consists of 16 residues. V lost 0 bases and J lost 2, with 9 bases in between. Germline V gene sequence: CDR1 SGHRS, CDR2 YFSETQ.

Here the CDR3 reads CASSQVRGRNTEAFF. In DNA form, the CDR3 reads TGTGCCAGCAGCCAAGTGAGAGGGAGGAACACTGAAGCTTTCTTT. This chain connects TRBV14 to TRBJ1-1, with unresolved D. The CDR3 spans 15 residues. CDR1 SGHDN and CDR2 FVKESK come from the germline V gene. The V and J ends lost 1 base and 1 base respectively, with 10 bases between them. The variable domain in full, with the rest retrieved from reference TRBV14 and TRBJ1-1, is EAGVTQFPSHSVIEKGQTVTLRCDPISGHDNLYWYRRVMGKEIKFLLHFVKESKQDESGMPNNRFLAERTGGTYSTLKVQPAELEDSGVYFCASSQVRGRNTEAFFGQGTRLTVV.

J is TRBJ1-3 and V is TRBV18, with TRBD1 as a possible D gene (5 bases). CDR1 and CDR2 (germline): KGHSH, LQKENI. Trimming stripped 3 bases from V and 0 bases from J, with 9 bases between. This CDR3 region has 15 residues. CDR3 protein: CASSPFDSSGNTIYF. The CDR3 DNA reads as TGTGCCAGCTCACCCTTCGACAGCTCTGGAAACACCATATATTTT.

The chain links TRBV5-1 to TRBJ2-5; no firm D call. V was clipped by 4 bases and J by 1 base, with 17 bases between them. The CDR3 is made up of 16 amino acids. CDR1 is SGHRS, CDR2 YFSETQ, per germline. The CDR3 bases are TGCGCCAGCAGCCACCAATCTCCACGACTCCAAGAGACCCAGTACTTC. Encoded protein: CASSHQSPRLQETQYF.

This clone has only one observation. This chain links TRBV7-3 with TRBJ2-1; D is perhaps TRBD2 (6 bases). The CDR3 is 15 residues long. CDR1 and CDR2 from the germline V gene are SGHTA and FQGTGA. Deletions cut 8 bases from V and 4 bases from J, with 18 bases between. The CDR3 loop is CASSGGLSSYNEQFF. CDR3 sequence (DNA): TGTGCCAGCTCCGGAGGGCTATCGTCTTACAATGAGCAGTTCTTC.

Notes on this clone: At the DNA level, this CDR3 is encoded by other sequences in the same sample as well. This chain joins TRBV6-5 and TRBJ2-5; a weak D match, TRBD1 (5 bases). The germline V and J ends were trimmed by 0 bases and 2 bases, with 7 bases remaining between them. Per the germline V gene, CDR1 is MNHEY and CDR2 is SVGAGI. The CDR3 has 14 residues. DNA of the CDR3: TGTGCCAGCAGTTACTCCACAGGACAAGAGACCCAGTACTTC. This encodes CASSYSTGQETQYF.

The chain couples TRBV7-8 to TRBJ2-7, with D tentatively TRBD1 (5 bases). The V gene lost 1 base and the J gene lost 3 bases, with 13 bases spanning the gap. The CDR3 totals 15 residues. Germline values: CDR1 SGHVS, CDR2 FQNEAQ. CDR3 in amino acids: CASSLVAGSSYEQYF. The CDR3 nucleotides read TGTGCCAGCAGCTTAGTGGCAGGGTCTAGCTACGAGCAGTACTTC.

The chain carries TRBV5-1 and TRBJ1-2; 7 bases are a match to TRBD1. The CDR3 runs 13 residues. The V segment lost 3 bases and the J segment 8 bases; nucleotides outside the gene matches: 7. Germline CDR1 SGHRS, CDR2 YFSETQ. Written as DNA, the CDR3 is TGCGCCAGCAGCTCAGAGGGGGCGCGAGGCTACACCTTC. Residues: CASSSEGARGYTF.

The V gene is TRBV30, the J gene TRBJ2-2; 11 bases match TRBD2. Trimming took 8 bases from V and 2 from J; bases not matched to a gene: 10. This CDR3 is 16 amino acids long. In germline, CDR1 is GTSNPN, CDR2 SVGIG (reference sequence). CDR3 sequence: CAGLLAGALNTGELFF. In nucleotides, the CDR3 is TGTGCCGGACTACTAGCGGGGGCCTTAAACACCGGGGAGCTGTTTTTT.